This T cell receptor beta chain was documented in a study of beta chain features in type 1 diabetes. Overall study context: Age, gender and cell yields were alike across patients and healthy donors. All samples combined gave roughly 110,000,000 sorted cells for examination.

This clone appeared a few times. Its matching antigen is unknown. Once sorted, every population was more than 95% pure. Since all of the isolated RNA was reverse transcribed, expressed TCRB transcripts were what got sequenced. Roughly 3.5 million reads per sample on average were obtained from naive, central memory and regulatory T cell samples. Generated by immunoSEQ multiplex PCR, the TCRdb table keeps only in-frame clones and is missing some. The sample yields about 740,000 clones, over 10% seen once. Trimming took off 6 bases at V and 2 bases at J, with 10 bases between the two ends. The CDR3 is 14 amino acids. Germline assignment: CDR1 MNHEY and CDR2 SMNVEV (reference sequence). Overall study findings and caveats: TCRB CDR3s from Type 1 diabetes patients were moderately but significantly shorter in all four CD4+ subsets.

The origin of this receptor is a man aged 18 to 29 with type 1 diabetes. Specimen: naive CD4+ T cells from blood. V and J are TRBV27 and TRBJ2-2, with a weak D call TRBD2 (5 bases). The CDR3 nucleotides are TGTGCCAGCAGGAAGGGAGTTAACACCGGGGAGCTGTTTTTT. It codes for CASRKGVNTGELFF.